The T cell receptor beta chain described here comes from a study of blood T cell repertoires in COVID-19. Across the study: Sources were T cells, B-cell-depleted T cells, or PBMCs; the material itself was cDNA or gDNA.

The study drew participants aged about 18 to 90 years from 20 to 30 US areas. Categorization into cohorts depended on clinical history that participants reported. This CDR3 region has 16 residues. The germline V gene encodes CDR1 LNHDA and CDR2 SQIVND (reference sequence). Trimming took off 0 bases at V and 2 bases at J, with 11 bases between the two ends. Per the original methods: Quantification of nucleated cells was approximated via reference gene primer amplification. Assay: immunoSEQ multiplex PCR; the TCRdb copy retains only in-frame clones and omits some. V, J and clone size derive from that table, while D and trimming were established from the DNA sequence. The profile shows about 240,000 clones, about 87% of them singletons.

The V gene is TRBV19, the J gene TRBJ1-5; no reliable D call. Sequencing input: PBMCs or T cells enriched from blood (not recorded which). The sequence was obtained from a woman aged 25 to 45 with acute COVID-19. The CDR3 nucleotides are TGTGCCAGTAGTATAGATCCCGGTGAAGGCAATCAGCCCCAGCATTTT. It encodes CASSIDPGEGNQPQHF.